This T cell receptor beta chain was identified during a study of cytomegalovirus exposure and HLA in healthy donors. The study, taken as a whole, reports: The classifier, whose performance was assessed in both the original and validation cohorts, reportedly diagnosed cytomegalovirus status with high specificity and sensitivity.

CDR1 is SNHLY and CDR2 is FYNNEI in the germline V gene. The V and J ends lost 5 bases and 5 bases respectively, with 10 bases between them. The CDR3 runs 14 residues. Note on this clone: Its antigen remains unknown.

This PCR relied on a set of 60 Vbeta primers and 13 Jbeta primers. Using immunoSEQ multiplex PCR, the repertoire was profiled, and TCRdb retains in-frame clones only, with some absent. This sample has more than 100,000 clones, with roughly 71% found just once. This chain links TRBV2 with TRBJ1-6; D gene ambiguous. The receptor's source is a woman aged 45-65 years in good health and CMV-seropositive. Input material: PBMCs. CDR3 DNA sequence: TGTGCCAGCAGTTTGCTCAGAAATAATTCACCCCTCCACTTT. Protein: CASSLLRNNSPLHF.